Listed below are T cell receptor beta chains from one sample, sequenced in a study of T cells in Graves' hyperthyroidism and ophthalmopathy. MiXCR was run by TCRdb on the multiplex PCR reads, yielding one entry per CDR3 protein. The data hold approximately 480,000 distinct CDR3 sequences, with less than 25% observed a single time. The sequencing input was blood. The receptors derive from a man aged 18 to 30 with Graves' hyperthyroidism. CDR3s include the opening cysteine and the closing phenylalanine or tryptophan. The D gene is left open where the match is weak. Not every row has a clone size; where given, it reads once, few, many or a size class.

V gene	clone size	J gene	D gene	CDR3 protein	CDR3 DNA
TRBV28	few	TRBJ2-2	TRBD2	CASSSLAGGPGELFF	TGTGCCAGCAGCTCTCTAGCGGGGGGGCCCGGGGAGCTGTTTTTT
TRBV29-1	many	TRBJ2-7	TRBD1	CSVHLDGTGGASEQYF	TGCAGCGTTCATCTCGACGGGACAGGGGGCGCGTCCGAGCAGTACTTC
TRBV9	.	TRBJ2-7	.	CASSGASDSYEQYF	TGTGCCAGCAGCGGCGCAAGTGACTCCTACGAGCAGTACTTC
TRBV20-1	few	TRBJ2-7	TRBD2	CSARDVAGGSYEQYF	TGCAGTGCTAGAGATGTAGCGGGGGGTTCCTACGAGCAGTACTTC
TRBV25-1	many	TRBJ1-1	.	CASSELSGGTEAFF	TGTGCCAGCAGTGAATTATCGGGGGGCACTGAAGCTTTCTTT
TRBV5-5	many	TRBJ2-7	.	CASSLPQTALREQYF	TGTGCCAGCAGCCTCCCGCAGACGGCCTTACGGGAGCAGTACTTC
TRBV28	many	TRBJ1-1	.	CASSHGGTEAFF	TGTGCCAGCAGTCACGGGGGAACTGAAGCTTTCTTT
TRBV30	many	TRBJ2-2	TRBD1	CARTGSVGELFF	TGTGCCCGGACAGGGTCGGTGGGGGAGCTGTTTTTT
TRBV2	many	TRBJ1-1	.	CASSGSLSHPDTEAFF	TGTGCCAGCAGTGGGTCCCTGAGCCACCCGGACACTGAAGCTTTCTTT
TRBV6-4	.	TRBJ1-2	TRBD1	CASLRRSWVLGRDRKRYGYTF	TGTGCCAGCCTACGCCGTTCCTGGGTCCTAGGCCGGGACAGGAAACGCTATGGCTACACCTTC
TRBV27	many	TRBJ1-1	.	CASSIGSGRAFF	TGTGCCAGCAGTATTGGGTCGGGGAGGGCTTTCTTT
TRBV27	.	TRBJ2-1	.	CASSPIPGPSSYNEQFF	TGTGCCAGCAGTCCTATTCCGGGACCCAGCTCCTACAATGAGCAGTTCTTC
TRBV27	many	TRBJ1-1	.	CASSKPGPSEAFF	TGTGCCAGCAGTAAACCGGGACCGTCCGAAGCTTTCTTT
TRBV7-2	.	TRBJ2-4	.	CASSLDFKNIQYF	TGTGCCAGCAGCTTAGATTTCAAAAACATTCAGTACTTC
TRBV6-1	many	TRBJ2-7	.	CASRGSPPYEQYF	TGTGCCAGCAGGGGGTCCCCCCCCTACGAGCAGTACTTC
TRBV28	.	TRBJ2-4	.	CASSLPGGLVQYF	TGTGCCAGCAGTCTCCCGGGGGGCTTGGTTCAGTACTTC
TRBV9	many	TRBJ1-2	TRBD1	CASSVDSGGAYGYTF	TGTGCCAGCAGCGTAGATTCAGGGGGCGCCTATGGCTACACCTTC
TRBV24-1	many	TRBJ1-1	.	CATHDSTGTEAFF	TGTGCCACCCACGACTCGACGGGCACTGAAGCTTTCTTT
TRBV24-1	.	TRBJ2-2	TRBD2	CATDRERGTGELFF	TGTGCCACCGACCGGGAGCGGGGCACCGGGGAGCTGTTTTTT
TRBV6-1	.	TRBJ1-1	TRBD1	CASTEETGGITEAFF	TGTGCCAGCACCGAAGAGACAGGGGGCATCACTGAAGCTTTCTTT
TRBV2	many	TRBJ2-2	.	CASSEAEDTGELFF	TGTGCCAGCAGTGAAGCCGAGGACACCGGGGAGCTGTTTTTT
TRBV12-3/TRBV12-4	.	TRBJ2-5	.	CASRQNQETQYF	TGTGCCAGTCGACAGAACCAAGAGACCCAGTACTTC
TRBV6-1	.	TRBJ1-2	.	CASSEVGTGAGYTF	TGTGCCAGCAGTGAAGTGGGGACCGGGGCTGGCTACACCTTC
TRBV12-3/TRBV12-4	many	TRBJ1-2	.	CASSLNRPYGYTF	TGTGCCAGCAGTTTAAACAGGCCGTATGGCTACACCTTC
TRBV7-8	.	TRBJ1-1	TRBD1	CASSFRDRWNTEACF	TGTGCCAGCAGCTTCCGGGACAGATGGAACACTGAAGCTTGCTTT
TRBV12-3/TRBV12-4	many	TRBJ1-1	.	CASGTVGRTFF	TGTGCCAGCGGAACGGTAGGGAGAACTTTCTTT
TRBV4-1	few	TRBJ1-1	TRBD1	CASSHPRGQLNTEAFF	TGCGCCAGCAGCCATCCAAGGGGACAGTTGAACACTGAAGCTTTCTTT
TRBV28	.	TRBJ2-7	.	CASSFRNSFGEQYF	TGTGCCAGCAGTTTTAGGAACAGCTTCGGCGAGCAGTACTTC
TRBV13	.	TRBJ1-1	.	CASSPRMGGANTEAFF	TGTGCCAGCAGCCCCAGGATGGGGGGCGCGAACACTGAAGCTTTCTTT
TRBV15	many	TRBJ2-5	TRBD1	CATSRKGDRGYETQYF	TGTGCCACCAGCCGAAAAGGAGACAGGGGGTATGAGACCCAGTACTTC